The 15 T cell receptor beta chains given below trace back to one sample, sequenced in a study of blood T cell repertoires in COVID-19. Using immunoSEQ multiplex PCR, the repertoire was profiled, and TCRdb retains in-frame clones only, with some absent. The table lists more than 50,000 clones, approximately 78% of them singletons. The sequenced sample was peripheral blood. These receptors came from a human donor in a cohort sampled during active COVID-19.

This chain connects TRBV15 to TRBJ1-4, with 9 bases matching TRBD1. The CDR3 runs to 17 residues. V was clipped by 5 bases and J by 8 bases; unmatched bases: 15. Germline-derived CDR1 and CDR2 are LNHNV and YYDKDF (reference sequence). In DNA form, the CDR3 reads TGTGCCACCAGCCGGCCGGGACAGGGTTTGAGGGGCGAAAAACTGTTTTTT. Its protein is CATSRPGQGLRGEKLFF.

The CDR3 loop reads CASSPPRGVSTDTQYF. CDR3 DNA sequence: TGTGCCAGCTCACCACCACGGGGGGTTAGCACAGATACGCAGTATTTT. This rearrangement joins TRBV18 to TRBJ2-3; 7 bases align to TRBD2. Germline-derived CDR1 and CDR2 are KGHSH and LQKENI. This CDR3 contains 16 residues. Germline trimming cut 0 bases from V and 0 bases from J; bases unmatched to any gene: 3.

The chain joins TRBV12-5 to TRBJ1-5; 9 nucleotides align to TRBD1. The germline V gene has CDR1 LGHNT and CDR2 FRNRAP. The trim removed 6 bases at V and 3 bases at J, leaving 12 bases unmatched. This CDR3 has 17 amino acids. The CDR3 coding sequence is TGTGCTAGTGGGCAAGGAGGGGGACAGGGTTTCAATCAGCCCCAGCATTTT. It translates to CASGQGGGQGFNQPQHF.

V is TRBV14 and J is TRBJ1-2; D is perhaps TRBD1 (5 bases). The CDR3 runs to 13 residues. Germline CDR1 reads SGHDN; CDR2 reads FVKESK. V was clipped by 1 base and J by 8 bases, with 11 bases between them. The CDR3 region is CASSQGPGDGYTF. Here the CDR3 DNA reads TGTGCCAGCAGCCAAGGACCGGGGGACGGCTACACCTTC. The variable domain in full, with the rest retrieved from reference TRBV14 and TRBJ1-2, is EAGVTQFPSHSVIEKGQTVTLRCDPISGHDNLYWYRRVMGKEIKFLLHFVKESKQDESGMPNNRFLAERTGGTYSTLKVQPAELEDSGVYFCASSQGPGDGYTFGSGTRLTVV.

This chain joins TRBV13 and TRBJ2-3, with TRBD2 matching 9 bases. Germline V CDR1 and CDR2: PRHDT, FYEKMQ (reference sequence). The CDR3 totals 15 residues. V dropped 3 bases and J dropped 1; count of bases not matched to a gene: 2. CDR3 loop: CASSLVAGGTDTQYF. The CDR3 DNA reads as TGTGCCAGCAGCTTGGTAGCGGGGGGCACAGATACGCAGTATTTT.

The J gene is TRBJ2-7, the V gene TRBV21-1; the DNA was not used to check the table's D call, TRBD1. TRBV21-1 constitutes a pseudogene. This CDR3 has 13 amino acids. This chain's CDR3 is CASSKDSSYEQYF. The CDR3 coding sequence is TGTGCCAGCAGCAAGGACAGCTCCTACGAGCAGTACTTC.

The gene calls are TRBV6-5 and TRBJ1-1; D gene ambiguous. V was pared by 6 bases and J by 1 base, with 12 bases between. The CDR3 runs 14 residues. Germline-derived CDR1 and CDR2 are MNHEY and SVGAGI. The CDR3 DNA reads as TGTGCCAGCAGCCCCCCCAGTCGGAACACTGAAGCTTTCTTT. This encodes CASSPPSRNTEAFF.

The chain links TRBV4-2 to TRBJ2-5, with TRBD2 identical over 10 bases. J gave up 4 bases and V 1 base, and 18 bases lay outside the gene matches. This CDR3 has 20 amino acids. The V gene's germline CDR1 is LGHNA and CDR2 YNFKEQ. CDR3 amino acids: CASSQGVGSGGAGVGETQYF. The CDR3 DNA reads TGTGCCAGCAGCCAAGGAGTGGGGAGCGGGGGGGCCGGAGTAGGAGAGACCCAGTACTTC.

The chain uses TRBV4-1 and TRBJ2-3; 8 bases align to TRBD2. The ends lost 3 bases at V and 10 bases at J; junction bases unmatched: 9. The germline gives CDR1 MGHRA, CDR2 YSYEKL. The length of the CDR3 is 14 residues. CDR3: CASSHARAGGSQYF. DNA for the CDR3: TGCGCCAGCAGCCACGCCCGGGCGGGGGGCTCGCAGTATTTT.

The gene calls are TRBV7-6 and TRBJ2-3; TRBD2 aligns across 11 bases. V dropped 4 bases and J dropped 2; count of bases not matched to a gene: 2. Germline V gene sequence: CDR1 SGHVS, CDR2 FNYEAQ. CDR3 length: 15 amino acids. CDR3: CASSYSGGDTDTQYF. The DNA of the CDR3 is TGTGCCAGCAGCTATAGCGGGGGGGACACAGATACGCAGTATTTT.

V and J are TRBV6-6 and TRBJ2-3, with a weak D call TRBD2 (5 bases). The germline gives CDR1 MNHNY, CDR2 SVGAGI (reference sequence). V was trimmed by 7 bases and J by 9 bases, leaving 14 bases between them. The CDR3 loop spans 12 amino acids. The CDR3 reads CASTMQAGTQYF. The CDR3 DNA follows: TGTGCCAGCACCATGCAGGCGGGCACGCAGTATTTT.

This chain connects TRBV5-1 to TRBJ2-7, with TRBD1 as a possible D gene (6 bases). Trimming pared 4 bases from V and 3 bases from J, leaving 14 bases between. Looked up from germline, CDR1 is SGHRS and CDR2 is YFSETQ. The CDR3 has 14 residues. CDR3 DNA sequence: TGCGCCAGCAGCACAGGGCCTGAAGTCTACGAGCAGTACTTC. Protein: CASSTGPEVYEQYF.

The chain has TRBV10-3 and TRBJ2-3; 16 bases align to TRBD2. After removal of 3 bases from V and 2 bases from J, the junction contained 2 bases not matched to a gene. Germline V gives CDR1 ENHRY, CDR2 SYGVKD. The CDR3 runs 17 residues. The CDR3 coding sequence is TGTGCCATCAGTGACGGGACTAGCGGGGGGGTCACAGATACGCAGTATTTT. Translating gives CAISDGTSGGVTDTQYF.

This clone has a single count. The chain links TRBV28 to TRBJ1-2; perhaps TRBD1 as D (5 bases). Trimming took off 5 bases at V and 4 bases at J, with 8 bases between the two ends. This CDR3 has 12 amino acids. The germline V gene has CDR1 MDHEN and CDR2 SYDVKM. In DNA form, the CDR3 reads TGTGCCAGCAGTCCCGGGGGCTATGGCTACACCTTC. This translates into CASSPGGYGYTF.

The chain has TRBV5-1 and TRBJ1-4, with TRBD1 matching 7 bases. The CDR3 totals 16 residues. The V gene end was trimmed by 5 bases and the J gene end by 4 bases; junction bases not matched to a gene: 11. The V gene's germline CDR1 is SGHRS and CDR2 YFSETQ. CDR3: CASRASHTGDNEKLFF. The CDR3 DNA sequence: TGCGCCAGCAGAGCCTCACATACAGGGGATAATGAAAAACTGTTTTTT.